This paragraph reports one TCR beta chain. This table comes from immunoSEQ multiplex PCR, and its TCRdb copy is limited to in-frame clones, with some not included. The sample contains 100,000 to 150,000 clones, around 92% of which appear only once. Germline CDR1 is MGHDK and CDR2 is SYGVNS. V gave up 4 bases and J gave up 8 bases; unmatched junction bases: 6. The CDR3 runs to 14 residues. This sample is part of a study of control samples from healthy donors and cancer patients. The specimen was blood. The chain couples TRBV25-1 to TRBJ1-4, with 8 bases that match TRBD1. The TCR originated in a woman between 50 and 59 years old in good health. The CDR3 region has the DNA TGTGCCAGCAGTGCCACCAGGGGGCGGGAAAAACTGTTTTTT. It is translated as CASSATRGREKLFF.